One and the same sample provided the 10 T cell receptor beta chains below, sequenced in a study of CD8+ T cells in alopecia areata. Reverse transcription of extracted RNA yielded cDNA, which provided the sequencing template. The repertoire was sequenced with immunoSEQ multiplex PCR; TCRdb's copy has only in-frame clones and lacks some. Of approximately 59,000 clones in the sample, 45% to 55% were seen once. The sequencing used CD8+ T cells sorted from blood, collected at week 0. The receptor source for this set is a human donor with alopecia areata.

The J gene is TRBJ2-1, the V gene TRBV29-1, with TRBD1 matching 8 bases. V shed 5 bases, J shed 5 bases, and the junction held 2 bases outside the gene matches. This CDR3 has 12 residues. CDR1 is SQVTM, CDR2 ANQGSEA, per germline. The CDR3 DNA sequence: TGCAGCGTTATGGACAGGGACAATGAGCAGTTCTTC. Translation: CSVMDRDNEQFF.

The chain carries TRBV28 and TRBJ2-6; possibly TRBD1 for D (5 bases). V gave up 8 bases and J gave up 4 bases, with 15 bases separating them. CDR3 size: 15 residues. Germline CDR1 reads MDHEN; CDR2 reads SYDVKM. The CDR3 bases are TGTGCCAGCCACGCAGGGTTCTCCGGGGCCAACGTCCTGACTTTC. Its translation: CASHAGFSGANVLTF.

Only one count was recorded for this clone. V and J are TRBV6-1 and TRBJ2-3; no clear D. The germline V gene encodes CDR1 MNHNS and CDR2 SASEGT. The CDR3 length is 12 residues. V lost 10 bases, J lost 5 bases, and 13 bases lay in between. DNA for the CDR3: TGTGCCACCTCGCCCTCCGGAGATACGCAGTATTTT. It specifies CATSPSGDTQYF.

This clone was found many times. The same CDR3 arises from other DNA sequences in this sample as well. V gene TRBV4-1 combines with J gene TRBJ2-5; 7 bases map to TRBD2. From germline, CDR1 is MGHRA and CDR2 YSYEKL. J was trimmed by 5 bases and V by 0 bases; bases with no gene match: 6. CDR3 size: 15 residues. In DNA form, the CDR3 reads TGCGCCAGCAGCCAAGATGGGGGGGGTGGCGAGACCCAGTACTTC. Translation gives CASSQDGGGGETQYF.

The CDR3 reads CSVEGVPPPSDTDTQYF. Written as DNA, the CDR3 is TGCAGCGTTGAAGGGGTCCCTCCCCCAAGCGACACAGATACGCAGTATTTT. V and J are TRBV29-1 and TRBJ2-3, with unresolved D. In germline, CDR1 is SQVTM, CDR2 ANQGSEA. The CDR3 is 17 amino acids. The ends were cut back, 1 base at V and 2 bases at J, with 19 bases in the middle.

This clone appeared a single time. The genes are TRBV7-2 and TRBJ2-7, with D possibly TRBD1 on 5 matching bases. Germline V gene sequence: CDR1 SGHTA, CDR2 FQGNSA. The length of the CDR3 is 13 residues. Trimming stripped 1 base from V and 6 bases from J, with 10 bases between. The CDR3 region is CASSLGAGSEQYF. The CDR3 nucleotides are TGTGCCAGCAGCTTAGGTGCAGGGTCCGAGCAGTACTTC.

As to this clone: The same CDR3 is also encoded by other DNA sequences in this sample. The chain has TRBV27 and TRBJ2-7; TRBD1 agrees at 7 bases. Looked up from germline, CDR1 is MNHEY and CDR2 is SMNVEV (reference sequence). CDR3 size: 13 residues. The V and J ends lost 3 bases and 2 bases, in that order; junction bases with no gene match: 1. In nucleotides, the CDR3 is TGTGCCAGCAGTTTCGGACAGGCCTACGAGCAGTACTTC. Amino acids: CASSFGQAYEQYF.

CDR3 loop: CASSQDGTSGGSEQFF. CDR3 DNA sequence: TGTGCCAGCAGCCAAGATGGCACTAGCGGAGGAAGTGAGCAGTTCTTC. The chain combines TRBV4-2 with TRBJ2-1; 8 bases map to TRBD2. There are 16 residues in the CDR3. Trimming took 0 bases from V and 9 from J; bases not matched to a gene: 10. Germline V gene lookup returns CDR1 LGHNA and CDR2 YNFKEQ.

This clone was seen more than once but under ten times. The chain joins TRBV29-1 to TRBJ2-7, with TRBD2 identical over 8 bases. From germline, CDR1 is SQVTM and CDR2 ANQGSEA. Unmatched junction bases numbered 4, after V lost 0 bases and J lost 3 bases. CDR3 length: 14 residues. The CDR3 reads CSVEDRGGSYEQYF. The CDR3 DNA reads TGCAGCGTTGAAGATCGGGGGGGCAGCTACGAGCAGTACTTC.

V is TRBV7-9 and J is TRBJ2-7, with D possibly called TRBD1 or TRBD2 (5 bases each). The germline CDR1 and CDR2 sequences are SEHNR and FQNEAQ (reference sequence). V was shortened by 5 bases and J by 6 bases, with 17 bases between the two germline ends. The CDR3 consists of 14 residues. This CDR3 reads CASSASGRGSEQYF. The CDR3, as DNA: TGTGCCAGCAGCGCGTCGGGACGGGGCAGCGAGCAGTACTTC.